This T cell receptor (beta chain) was captured in a study of CD8+ T cells in alopecia areata. The wider study: C3H/HeJ graft donors with spontaneous alopecia, aged roughly 6-13 months, supplied skin that was transplanted onto female C3H/HeJ mice aged roughly 6-11 weeks.

cDNA serving as the sequencing template came from extracted, reverse transcribed RNA. Libraries were prepared by immunoSEQ multiplex PCR; TCRdb keeps only in-frame clonotypes and omits some of them. Recorded here are 250,000 or so clones, none singletons. Study observations and caveats: Researchers reported that TCR sharing among patients proved less clear than in mice, possibly HLA-linked.

Pooled cutaneous lymph node cells were sorted using CD4, CD8alpha, NKG2D, NKG2ACE and other markers. A remark on this clone: No antigen is known for it. Each gene name is a mouse one.

This sequence was found in a C3H/HeJ mouse with alopecia areata. The MHC haplotype recorded for the strain is H2-k. Sample: CD4+ T cells sorted from a lymph node.

CDR3 sequence: CASRRLGGRRAEQFF. The sequenced part of the CDR3 DNA is TGTGCCAGCAGACGACTGGGGGGGCGCCGTGCT. V usage is TRBV14 and J usage is TRBJ2-1; 12 bases match TRBD2. The CDR3 extends 4 residues past the end of the read, so its final part is completed from the germline J gene. Trimming at V came to 5 bases and at J to 6 bases, leaving 6 bases not matched to a gene. Germline-derived CDR1 and CDR2 are SGHDT and FRDEAV. The CDR3 runs to 15 residues.